This T cell receptor beta chain came from a study of shared clonotypes between healthy human individuals. The authors distributed each subset's genomic DNA evenly over several immunoSEQ plates. Generated by immunoSEQ multiplex PCR, the TCRdb table keeps only in-frame clones and is missing some. Among under 2,000,000 clones listed, about 95% were seen once. In germline, CDR1 is MGHRA, CDR2 YSYEKL. The CDR3 is 18 residues long. Trimming left V 0 bases short and J 0 bases short, with 15 bases between. In the naive CD8 group, cells lacked CD45RO and were positively selected for CCR7, so terminally differentiated effector memory CD45RA+ cells were left out.

The sequence was obtained from a man between 18 and 35 years old in good health. The specimen sequenced was naive CD8+ T cells sorted from blood. The chain has TRBV4-1 and TRBJ2-1, with D maybe TRBD2 (5 bases). The CDR3 sequence: CASSQDPEAESSYNEQFF. The CDR3 DNA is TGCGCCAGCAGCCAAGATCCGGAAGCGGAGAGCTCCTACAATGAGCAGTTCTTC.